Listed below are T cell receptor beta chains from one sample, sequenced in a study of a mutant IDH1 vaccine in newly diagnosed glioma. These receptors have no known antigen. The table came from immunoSEQ multiplex PCR; TCRdb's copy has only in-frame clones and leaves some out. In the table there are 60,000 or so clones, 84% of which are singletons. This specimen consisted of PBMCs, obtained from a glioma patient whose treatment included an IDH1 peptide vaccine. These receptors were collected from a young man with glioma. CDR3s include the opening cysteine and the closing phenylalanine or tryptophan. Fields, in order: D gene, J gene, V gene, CDR3 protein. D genes are given only for firm matches.

TRBD1,TRBJ2-2,TRBV4-1,CASRPGQGGTGELFF
.,TRBJ1-1,TRBV18,CASSLGLGSTEAFF
.,TRBJ2-5,TRBV5-6,CASSRRLGRETQYF
.,TRBJ2-1,TRBV6-6,CASSPRGQTSYNEQFF
.,TRBJ1-5,TRBV2,CASSRGMGGNQPQHF
.,TRBJ1-5,TRBV6-1,CASTLQYSNQPQHF
.,TRBJ2-1,TRBV5-4,CASSLGRWLNNEQFF
TRBD2,TRBJ2-3,TRBV5-1,CASSLASGGTDTQYF
.,TRBJ2-2,TRBV4-1,CASSQYIPQLIAGELFF
TRBD2,TRBJ2-6,TRBV11-3,CASSSAGTTGANVLTF
.,TRBJ1-4,TRBV19,CASSISRWGTDSQNEKLFF
.,TRBJ2-7,TRBV21-1,CASSKARKEDRVSLSSYEQYF
.,TRBJ2-5,TRBV15,CATSSEKPRETQYF
.,TRBJ1-6,TRBV9,CASSVTGQNNSPLHF
TRBD1,TRBJ2-7,TRBV4-1,CASSQGAGGLSYEQYF
TRBD1,TRBJ2-3,TRBV6-4,CASSDGTGADTQYF
.,TRBJ2-7,TRBV6-1,CASSEARTALYEQYF
TRBD2,TRBJ2-1,TRBV7-8,CASSLALASGGPYNEQFF
.,TRBJ1-2,TRBV6-5,CASSYSRRQLNGYTF
.,TRBJ1-1,TRBV19,CASSIPQGEAFF
.,TRBJ1-2,TRBV28,CASTPWEAGYYGYTF
.,TRBJ1-2,TRBV5-1,CASSSVPNYGYTF
.,TRBJ2-5,TRBV10-1,CASSYQGSTGLETQYF
.,TRBJ2-3,TRBV6-6,CASSYSPRGVDTQYF
.,TRBJ2-7,TRBV11-2,CASSLGGKIYEQYF
.,TRBJ1-5,TRBV10-2,CASRATGPVYEGGFSNQPQHF
.,TRBJ2-7,TRBV28,CASIRQGSYEQYF
.,TRBJ1-4,TRBV15,CATTKRPLSDGRLNEKLFF
.,TRBJ2-6,TRBV30,CAWSVQAGANVLTF
TRBD1,TRBJ1-6,TRBV2,CASSELGTGNSPLHF
.,TRBJ2-7,TRBV6-5,CASSYSKRAYYEQYF
.,TRBJ2-3,TRBV2,CARLKVPTTAETPTDTQYF
TRBD1,TRBJ1-1,TRBV7-9,CASSSGQTEAFF
.,TRBJ1-1,TRBV7-8,CASSSSGPMNTEAFF
.,TRBJ2-5,TRBV7-2,CASSLSLETQYF
.,TRBJ2-5,TRBV10-3,CAIGQETQYF
.,TRBJ1-1,TRBV6-5,CASSEDLNTEAFF
.,TRBJ1-1,TRBV7-9,CASEPGQNTEAFF
TRBD1,TRBJ1-2,TRBV14,CASSLFRQGARNYGYTF
.,TRBJ2-5,TRBV5-1,CASGSSEETQYF
.,TRBJ2-1,TRBV5-8,CASSPYRGGYNEQFF
.,TRBJ2-3,TRBV13,CASSLGAVGDTDTQYF
.,TRBJ1-3,TRBV2,CASSTRVGNTIYF
.,TRBJ2-1,TRBV12-5,CASGTTYNEQFF
.,TRBJ2-7,TRBV28,CASSAGFYEQYF
TRBD2,TRBJ2-3,TRBV7-6,CASSLTGTSGGFSTDTQYF